A selection of T cell receptor beta chains follows, all from one sample in a study of blood T cells in healthy people across ages. Via MiXCR, TCRdb re-called the 5' RACE reads, giving one row per CDR3 protein. The sample carries over a million distinct CDR3 sequences, around 27% recorded once. This sample was also put to use in a study of T cells of mothers and their children.

Sequences were obtained from blood. The receptors derive from a girl aged 2 to 9 in good health. Both conserved end residues are part of each CDR3. Each record gives: J gene, D gene, V gene, clone size, CDR3 DNA, CDR3 protein. A D gene is named only where the DNA matches it firmly. Clone size is shown for a subset of rows, as once, few, many or a class of expanded clone.

TRBJ1-1 | TRBD1 | TRBV15 | few | TGTGCCACCAGCAGCCCAGACAGGGTCAACACTGAAGCTTTCTTT | CATSSPDRVNTEAFF
TRBJ2-7 | TRBD2 | TRBV6-6 | NA | TGTGCCAGCATTCCCTATAGCGGGGAGAAATACTACGAGCAGTACTTC | CASIPYSGEKYYEQYF
TRBJ2-1 | TRBD1 | TRBV12-3/TRBV12-4 | NA | TGTGCCGCCCGTTGGGACAGGGGGCAGATTTGGGAGCAGTTCTTC | CAARWDRGQIWEQFF
TRBJ2-7 | NA | TRBV28 | few | TGTGCCAGCAGCACCCTCGGGCAGGGATCCTACGAGCAGTACTTC | CASSTLGQGSYEQYF
TRBJ1-2 | NA | TRBV14 | NA | TGTGCCAGCAGCGGGTGGCAGCAGGATCACCTCTATGGCTACACCTTC | CASSGWQQDHLYGYTF
TRBJ2-5 | TRBD1 | TRBV7-9 | NA | TGTGCCAGCAGCTCATTACAGGGGCTCCAAGAGACCCAGTACTTC | CASSSLQGLQETQYF
TRBJ2-7 | NA | TRBV20-1 | few | TGCAGTGAAAGAGACAGGGTCCCCATCTGTAGTAGCGGGGAGCACGAGCAGTACTTC | CSERDRVPICSSGEHEQYF
TRBJ1-2 | NA | TRBV10-3 | NA | TGTGCCATCAGTGAGTCAACGGATCCCTATGGCTACACCTTC | CAISESTDPYGYTF
TRBJ1-5 | NA | TRBV7-2 | NA | TGTGCCAGCAGCCCCAATGGGGTAACCAATCAGCCCCAGCATTTT | CASSPNGVTNQPQHF
TRBJ1-2 | NA | TRBV29-1 | NA | TGCAGCGTTGTAACGGAGGGAAACTATGGCTACACCTTC | CSVVTEGNYGYTF
TRBJ2-5 | TRBD2 | TRBV13 | NA | TGTGCCAGCAGCTCCGCCATTCTAGCGGAACAAGAGACCCAGTACTTC | CASSSAILAEQETQYF
TRBJ2-5 | NA | TRBV5-6 | NA | TGTGCCAGCAGCTTGTCTCAGGGGTGGAGAGAGACCCAGTACTTC | CASSLSQGWRETQYF
TRBJ2-5 | NA | TRBV5-1 | NA | TGCGCCAGCAGCCTCCGGGACTTGGGGGAGACCCAGTACTTC | CASSLRDLGETQYF
TRBJ2-7 | NA | TRBV4-2 | few | TGTGCCAGCAGCCACCCCTCCTCCTCCTACGAGCAGTACTTC | CASSHPSSSYEQYF
TRBJ1-3 | NA | TRBV6-1 | NA | TGTGCCAGCCGGGGCGCGTCGTTGGAGAGAAACACCATATATTTT | CASRGASLERNTIYF
TRBJ1-2 | NA | TRBV7-2 | NA | TGTGCCAGCAGCCCAAGGGTCGGAGACATGCTGAGCTACACCTTC | CASSPRVGDMLSYTF
TRBJ1-1 | NA | TRBV12-5 | few | TGTGCTAGTGGTTGGGGAACCCCAGAAGCTTTCTTT | CASGWGTPEAFF
TRBJ2-5 | NA | TRBV28 | NA | TGTGCCAGCAGCGGGGCCGGGATCCAAGAGACCCAGTACTTC | CASSGAGIQETQYF
TRBJ1-1 | NA | TRBV28 | few | TGTGCCAGCACCCTGCGGCGGGGGCATCTAGCTTTCTTT | CASTLRRGHLAFF
TRBJ2-2 | NA | TRBV24-1 | NA | TGTGCCACCAGTGAGCTGCTAGCCGGGGAGCTGTTTTTT | CATSELLAGELFF
TRBJ1-1 | TRBD1 | TRBV29-1 | NA | TGCAGCATGCTCACAGGGGGCACTGAAGCTTTCTTT | CSMLTGGTEAFF
TRBJ2-5 | TRBD2 | TRBV6-5 | NA | TGTGCCAGCAGTCAAAGCGGGACCACTAGGGAGCAGTACTTC | CASSQSGTTREQYF
TRBJ2-7 | NA | TRBV20-1 | few | TGCAGTGCTAGCCCAGGACTTTACTACGAGCAGTACTTC | CSASPGLYYEQYF
TRBJ2-7 | NA | TRBV7-6 | NA | TGTGCCAGCAGCTCAGCAGAGACAGGCTCCTACGAGCAGTACTTC | CASSSAETGSYEQYF
TRBJ1-2 | NA | TRBV29-1 | few | TGCAGCGTTGAAGATCAGGTAGAGACACTTGGCGGCTACACCTTC | CSVEDQVETLGGYTF
TRBJ2-7 | TRBD2 | TRBV7-2 | once | TGTGCCAGCAGCCGAAAGCGGGGGCGAACCTACGAGCAGTACTTC | CASSRKRGRTYEQYF
TRBJ2-4 | TRBD2 | TRBV5-1 | few | TGCGCCAGCAGCTCGGGACTAGATGGCATTCAGTACTTC | CASSSGLDGIQYF
TRBJ1-2 | TRBD1 | TRBV12-3/TRBV12-4 | NA | TGTGCCAGCAGTCCTGGGGACAGGGAAGTTAATGGCTACACCTTC | CASSPGDREVNGYTF
TRBJ2-1 | NA | TRBV3-1 | NA | TGTGCCAGCAGCCCAGTAATAACTCCTTGGGGAAATGAGCAGTTCTTC | CASSPVITPWGNEQFF
TRBJ2-5 | TRBD1 | TRBV28 | NA | TGTGCCAGCAGTGTAACAGGGGCACAAGAGACCCAGTACTTC | CASSVTGAQETQYF
TRBJ2-1 | NA | TRBV19 | once | TGTGCCAGTAGTGCTCATCCGGAGGGGGGGGAGCAGTTCTTC | CASSAHPEGGEQFF
TRBJ1-1 | NA | TRBV5-1 | many | TGCGCCAGCAGCTCGCGAGGGAACACTGAAGCTTTCTTT | CASSSRGNTEAFF
TRBJ2-1 | NA | TRBV5-6 | NA | TGTGCCAGCAGTTACCCGGGAACAAGCTCCTACAATGAGCAGTTCTTC | CASSYPGTSSYNEQFF
TRBJ2-1 | TRBD2 | TRBV20-1 | NA | TGCAGTGCTAGAAGCGGGAGGAAGGCCGACAATGAGCAGTTCTTC | CSARSGRKADNEQFF
TRBJ2-5 | NA | TRBV20-1 | NA | TGCAGTGCTAGAGCTAGTGGGTGGGGGGAGACCCAGTACTTC | CSARASGWGETQYF
TRBJ1-6 | NA | TRBV7-2 | NA | TGTGCCAGCAGCTTAGCTACGGCAGGGTCCAATTCACCCCTCCACTTT | CASSLATAGSNSPLHF
TRBJ2-1 | TRBD2 | TRBV13 | NA | TGTGCCAGCAGCTTGAGGGTAGCGGGGTTGGATGAGCAGTTCTTC | CASSLRVAGLDEQFF
TRBJ1-1 | TRBD1 | TRBV9 | NA | TGTGCCAGCAGCCCCACAGGGGCGTTGAACACTGAAGCTTTCTTT | CASSPTGALNTEAFF
TRBJ2-6 | NA | TRBV29-1 | few | TGCAGCGTTATTACTGGGGCCAACGTCCTGACTTTC | CSVITGANVLTF
TRBJ1-5 | NA | TRBV28 | once | TGTGCCAGCAGTTTATACGGACAGATAAGCAATCAGCCCCAGCATTTT | CASSLYGQISNQPQHF
TRBJ2-1 | TRBD1 | TRBV6-5 | few | TGTGCCAGTAACGACAGGGGGGTAAGCAATGAGCAGTTCTTC | CASNDRGVSNEQFF
TRBJ2-1 | TRBD2 | TRBV20-1 | NA | TGCAGTGCTAGAGTTCCAGCGGGGGGGTTCAATGAGCAGTTCTTC | CSARVPAGGFNEQFF
TRBJ2-2 | NA | TRBV7-2 | few | TGTGCCAGCGGCTTACCGAGCACCGGGGAGCTGTTTTTT | CASGLPSTGELFF
TRBJ2-1 | TRBD1 | TRBV6-5 | few | TGTGCCAGCAGTTACTCGACAGGGGTTGCCTACAATGAGCAGTTCTTC | CASSYSTGVAYNEQFF